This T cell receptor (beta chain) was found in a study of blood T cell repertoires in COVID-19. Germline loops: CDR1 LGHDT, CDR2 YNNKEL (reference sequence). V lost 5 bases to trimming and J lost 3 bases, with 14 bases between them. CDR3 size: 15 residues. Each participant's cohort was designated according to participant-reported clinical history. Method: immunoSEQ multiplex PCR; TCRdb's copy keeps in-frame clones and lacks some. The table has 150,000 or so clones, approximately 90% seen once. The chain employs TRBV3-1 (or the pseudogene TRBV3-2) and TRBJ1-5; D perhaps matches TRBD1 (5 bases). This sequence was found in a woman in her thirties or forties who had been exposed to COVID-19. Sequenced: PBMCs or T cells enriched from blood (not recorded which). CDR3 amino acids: CASSSRELNNQPQHF. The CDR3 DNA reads TGTGCCAGCAGCTCCAGGGAATTAAACAATCAGCCCCAGCATTTT.